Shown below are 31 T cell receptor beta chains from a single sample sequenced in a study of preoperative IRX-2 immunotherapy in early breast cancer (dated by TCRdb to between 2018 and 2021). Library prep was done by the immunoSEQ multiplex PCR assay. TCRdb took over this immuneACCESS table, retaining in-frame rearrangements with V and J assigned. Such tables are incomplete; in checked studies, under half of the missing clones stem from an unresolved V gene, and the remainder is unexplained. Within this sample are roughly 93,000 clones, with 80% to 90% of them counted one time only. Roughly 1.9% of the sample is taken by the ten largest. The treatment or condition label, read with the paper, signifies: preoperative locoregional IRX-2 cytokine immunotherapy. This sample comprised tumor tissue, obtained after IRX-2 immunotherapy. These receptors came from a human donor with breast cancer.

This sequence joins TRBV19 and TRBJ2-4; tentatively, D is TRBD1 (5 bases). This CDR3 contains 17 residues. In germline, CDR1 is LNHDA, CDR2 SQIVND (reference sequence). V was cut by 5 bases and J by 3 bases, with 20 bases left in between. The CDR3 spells CASSARGVGPDKNIQYF. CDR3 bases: TGTGCCAGTAGTGCCCGAGGAGTGGGGCCTGACAAAAACATTCAGTACTTC. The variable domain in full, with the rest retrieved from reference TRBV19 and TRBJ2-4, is DGGITQSPKYLFRKEGQNVTLSCEQNLNHDAMYWYRQDPGQGLRLIYYSQIVNDFQKGDIAEGYSVSREKKESFPLTVTSAQKNPTAFYLCASSARGVGPDKNIQYFGAGTRLSVL.

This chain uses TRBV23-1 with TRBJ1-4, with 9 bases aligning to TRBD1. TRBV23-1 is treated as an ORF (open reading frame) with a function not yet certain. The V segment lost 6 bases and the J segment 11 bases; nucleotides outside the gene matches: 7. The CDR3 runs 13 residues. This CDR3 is CASSLGTGSKLFF. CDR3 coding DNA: TGCGCCAGCAGCTTGGGGACAGGGTCGAAACTGTTTTTT.

CDR3 in DNA: TGTGCCAGTAAGGATGGGCCAGCGGATGAGCAGTTCTTC. Amino acid sequence: CASKDGPADEQFF. V gene TRBV19 combines with J gene TRBJ2-1; TRBD2 is a possible D gene (5 bases). The CDR3 runs to 13 residues. CDR1 and CDR2 (germline): LNHDA, SQIVND (reference sequence). Between the trimmed V and J ends, which lost 7 bases and 8 bases, there was a span of 15 bases.

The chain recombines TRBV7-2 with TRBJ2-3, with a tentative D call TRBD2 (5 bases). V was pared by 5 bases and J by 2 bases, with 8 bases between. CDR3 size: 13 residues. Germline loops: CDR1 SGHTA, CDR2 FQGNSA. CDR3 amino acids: CASSDYLTDTQYF. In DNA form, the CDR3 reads TGTGCCAGCAGCGACTACCTCACAGATACGCAGTATTTT.

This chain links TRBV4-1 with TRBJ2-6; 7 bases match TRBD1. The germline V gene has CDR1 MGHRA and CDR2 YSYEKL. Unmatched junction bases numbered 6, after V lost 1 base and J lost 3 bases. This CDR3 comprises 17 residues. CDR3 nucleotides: TGCGCCAGCAGCCAAGTTGTACAGGGGTATGGGGCCAACGTCCTGACTTTC. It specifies CASSQVVQGYGANVLTF.

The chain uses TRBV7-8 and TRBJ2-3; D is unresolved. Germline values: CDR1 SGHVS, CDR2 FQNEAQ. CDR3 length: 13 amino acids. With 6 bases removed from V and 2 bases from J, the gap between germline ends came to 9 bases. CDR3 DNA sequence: TGTGCCAGCAGTTGGAGTTTCACAGATACGCAGTATTTT. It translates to CASSWSFTDTQYF.

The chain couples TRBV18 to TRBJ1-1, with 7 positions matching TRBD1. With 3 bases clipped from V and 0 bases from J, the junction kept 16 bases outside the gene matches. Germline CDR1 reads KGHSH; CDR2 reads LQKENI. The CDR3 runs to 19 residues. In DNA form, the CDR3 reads TGTGCCAGCTCACCCCCCGCGAAAGGGGGCTATGCGATGAACACTGAAGCTTTCTTT. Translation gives CASSPPAKGGYAMNTEAFF.

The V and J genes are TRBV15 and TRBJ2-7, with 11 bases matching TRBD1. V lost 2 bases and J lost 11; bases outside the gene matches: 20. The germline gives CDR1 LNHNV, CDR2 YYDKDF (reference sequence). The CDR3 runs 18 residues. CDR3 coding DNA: TGTGCCACCAGCAGACGCCTAAGGGTGGGACAGGGGGAACTGAAGGAGTACTTC. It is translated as CATSRRLRVGQGELKEYF.

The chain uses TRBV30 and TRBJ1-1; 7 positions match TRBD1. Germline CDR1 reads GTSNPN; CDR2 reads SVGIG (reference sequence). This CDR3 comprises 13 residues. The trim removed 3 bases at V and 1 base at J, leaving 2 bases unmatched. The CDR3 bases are TGTGCCTGGAGCTACAGGGGGAACACTGAAGCTTTCTTT. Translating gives CAWSYRGNTEAFF.

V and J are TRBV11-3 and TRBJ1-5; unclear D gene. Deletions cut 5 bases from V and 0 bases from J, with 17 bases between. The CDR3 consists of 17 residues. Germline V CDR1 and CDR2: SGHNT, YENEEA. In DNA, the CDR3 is TGTGCCAGCAGCCTTAAGGGTGAACAACATAGCAATCAGCCCCAGCATTTT. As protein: CASSLKGEQHSNQPQHF.

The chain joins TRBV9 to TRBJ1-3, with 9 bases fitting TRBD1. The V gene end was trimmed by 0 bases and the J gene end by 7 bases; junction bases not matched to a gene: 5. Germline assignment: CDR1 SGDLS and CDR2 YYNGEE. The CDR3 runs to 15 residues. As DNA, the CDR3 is TGTGCCAGCAGCGTAGGGACAGGGGATTTCAACACCATATATTTT. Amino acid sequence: CASSVGTGDFNTIYF.

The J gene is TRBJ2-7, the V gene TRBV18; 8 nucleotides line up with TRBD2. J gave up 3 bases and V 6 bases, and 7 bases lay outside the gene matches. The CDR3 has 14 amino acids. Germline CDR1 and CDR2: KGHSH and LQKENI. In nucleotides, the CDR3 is TGTGCCAGCTCCTCCGGGAGCGGGGGCTACGAGCAGTACTTC. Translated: CASSSGSGGYEQYF.

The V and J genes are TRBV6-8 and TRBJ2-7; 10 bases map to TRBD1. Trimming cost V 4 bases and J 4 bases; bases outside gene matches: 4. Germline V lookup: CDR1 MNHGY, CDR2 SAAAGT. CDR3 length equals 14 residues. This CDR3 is CASSSGQGRYEQYF. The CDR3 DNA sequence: TGTGCCAGCAGTTCGGGACAGGGGCGTTACGAGCAGTACTTC.

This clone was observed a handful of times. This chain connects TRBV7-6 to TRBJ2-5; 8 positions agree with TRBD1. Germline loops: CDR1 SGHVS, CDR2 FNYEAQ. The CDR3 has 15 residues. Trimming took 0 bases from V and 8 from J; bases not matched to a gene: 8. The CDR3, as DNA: TGTGCCAGCAGCTTAGCGCTAACAGGGGGGTCCACCCAGTACTTC. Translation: CASSLALTGGSTQYF.

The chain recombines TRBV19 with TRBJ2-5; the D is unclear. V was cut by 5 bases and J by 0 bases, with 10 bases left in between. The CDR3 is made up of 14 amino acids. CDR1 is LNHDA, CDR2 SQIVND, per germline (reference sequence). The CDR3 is CASSLYSHQETQYF. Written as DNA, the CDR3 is TGTGCCAGTAGTTTGTACTCTCACCAAGAGACCCAGTACTTC.

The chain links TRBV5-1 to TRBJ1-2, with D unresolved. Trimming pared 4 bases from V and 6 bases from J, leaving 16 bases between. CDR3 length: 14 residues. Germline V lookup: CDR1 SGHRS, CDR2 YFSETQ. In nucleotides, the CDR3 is TGCGCCAGCAGCCCGGACGGTAGTCTCCATGGCTACACCTTC. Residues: CASSPDGSLHGYTF.

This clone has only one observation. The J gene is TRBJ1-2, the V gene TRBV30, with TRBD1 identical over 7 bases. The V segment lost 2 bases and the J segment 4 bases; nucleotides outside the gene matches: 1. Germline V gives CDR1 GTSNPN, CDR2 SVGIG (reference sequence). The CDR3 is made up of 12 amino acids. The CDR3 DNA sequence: TGTGCCTGGAGTAGGGACAGCTATGGCTACACCTTC. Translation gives CAWSRDSYGYTF.

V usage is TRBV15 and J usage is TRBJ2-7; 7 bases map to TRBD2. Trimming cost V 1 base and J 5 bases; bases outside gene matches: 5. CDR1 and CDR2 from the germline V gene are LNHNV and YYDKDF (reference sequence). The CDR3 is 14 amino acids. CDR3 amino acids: CATSRGGLIDEQYF. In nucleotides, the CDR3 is TGTGCCACCAGCAGAGGGGGACTAATCGACGAGCAGTACTTC.

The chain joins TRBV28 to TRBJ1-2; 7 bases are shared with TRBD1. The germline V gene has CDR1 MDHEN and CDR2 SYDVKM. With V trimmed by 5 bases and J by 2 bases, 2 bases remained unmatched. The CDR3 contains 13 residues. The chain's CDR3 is CASSGGQNYGYTF. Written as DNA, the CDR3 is TGTGCCAGCAGTGGGGGACAGAACTATGGCTACACCTTC.

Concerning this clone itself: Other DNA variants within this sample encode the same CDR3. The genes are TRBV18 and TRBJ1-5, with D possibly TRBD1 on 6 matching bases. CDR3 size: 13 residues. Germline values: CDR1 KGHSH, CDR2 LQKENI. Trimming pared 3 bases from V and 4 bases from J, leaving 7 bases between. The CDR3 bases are TGTGCCAGCTCACCTCAGGGGAATCAGCCCCAGCATTTT. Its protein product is CASSPQGNQPQHF.

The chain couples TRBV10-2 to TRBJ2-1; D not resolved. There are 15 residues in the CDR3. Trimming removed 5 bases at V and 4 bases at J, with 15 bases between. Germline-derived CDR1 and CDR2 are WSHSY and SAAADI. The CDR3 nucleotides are TGCGCCAGCAGTCTCGCCTCCGAACCTTACAATGAGCAGTTCTTC. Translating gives CASSLASEPYNEQFF.

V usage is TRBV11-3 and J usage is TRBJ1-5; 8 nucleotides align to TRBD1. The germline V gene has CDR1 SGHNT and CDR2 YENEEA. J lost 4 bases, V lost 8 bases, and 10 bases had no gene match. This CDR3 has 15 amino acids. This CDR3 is CASAKGQGSNQPQHF. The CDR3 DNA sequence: TGTGCCAGCGCAAAAGGACAGGGAAGTAATCAGCCCCAGCATTTT.

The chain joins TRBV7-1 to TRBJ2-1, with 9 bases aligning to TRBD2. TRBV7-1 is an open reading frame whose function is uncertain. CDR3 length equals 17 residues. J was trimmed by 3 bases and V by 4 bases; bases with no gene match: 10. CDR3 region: CASSFSLAGLDYNEQFF. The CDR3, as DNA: TGTGCCAGCAGCTTCAGCCTAGCGGGGTTAGACTACAATGAGCAGTTCTTC.

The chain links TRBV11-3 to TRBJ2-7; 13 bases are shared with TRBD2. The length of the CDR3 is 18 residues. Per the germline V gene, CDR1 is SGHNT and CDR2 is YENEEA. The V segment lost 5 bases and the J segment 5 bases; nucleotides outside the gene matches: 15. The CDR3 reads CASSLPGTSGVGVDEQYF. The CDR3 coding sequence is TGTGCCAGCAGCCTACCTGGGACTAGCGGGGTGGGTGTTGACGAGCAGTACTTC.

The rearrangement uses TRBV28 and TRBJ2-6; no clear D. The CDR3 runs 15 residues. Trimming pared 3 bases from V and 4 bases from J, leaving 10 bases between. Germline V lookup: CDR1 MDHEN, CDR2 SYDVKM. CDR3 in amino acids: CASSFVGYGANVLTF. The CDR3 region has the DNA TGTGCCAGCAGTTTCGTGGGGTACGGGGCCAACGTCCTGACTTTC.

The CDR3 sequence: CASSPNRDISGNTIYF. As DNA, the CDR3 is TGTGCCAGCTCACCGAACAGGGACATCTCTGGAAACACCATATATTTT. The chain recombines TRBV18 with TRBJ1-3, with D tentatively TRBD1 (6 bases). The CDR3 totals 16 residues. The ends were cut back, 3 bases at V and 0 bases at J, with 12 bases in the middle. Germline CDR1 reads KGHSH; CDR2 reads LQKENI.

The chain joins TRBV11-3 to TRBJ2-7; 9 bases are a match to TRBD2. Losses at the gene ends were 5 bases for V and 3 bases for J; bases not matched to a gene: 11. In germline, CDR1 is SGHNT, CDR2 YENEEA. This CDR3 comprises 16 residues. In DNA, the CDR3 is TGTGCCAGCAGCGTCTTTGGTATAGCGGGAGACTACGAGCAGTACTTC. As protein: CASSVFGIAGDYEQYF.

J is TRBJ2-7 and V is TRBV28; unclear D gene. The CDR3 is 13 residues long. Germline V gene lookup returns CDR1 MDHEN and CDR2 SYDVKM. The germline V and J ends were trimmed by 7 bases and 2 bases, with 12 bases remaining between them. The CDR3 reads CASINTATYEQYF. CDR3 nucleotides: TGTGCCAGCATAAACACGGCTACCTACGAGCAGTACTTC.

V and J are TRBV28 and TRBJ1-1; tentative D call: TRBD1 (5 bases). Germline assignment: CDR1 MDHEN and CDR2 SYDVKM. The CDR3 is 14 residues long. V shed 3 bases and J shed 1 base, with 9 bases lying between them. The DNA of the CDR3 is TGTGCCAGCAGTTTTGACAGACCGAACACTGAAGCTTTCTTT. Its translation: CASSFDRPNTEAFF.

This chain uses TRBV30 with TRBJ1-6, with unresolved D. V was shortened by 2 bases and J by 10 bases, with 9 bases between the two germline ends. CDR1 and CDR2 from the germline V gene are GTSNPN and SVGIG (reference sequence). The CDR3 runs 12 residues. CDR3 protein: CAWSSLSSPLHF. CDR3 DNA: TGTGCCTGGAGTTCACTTTCCTCACCCCTCCACTTT.

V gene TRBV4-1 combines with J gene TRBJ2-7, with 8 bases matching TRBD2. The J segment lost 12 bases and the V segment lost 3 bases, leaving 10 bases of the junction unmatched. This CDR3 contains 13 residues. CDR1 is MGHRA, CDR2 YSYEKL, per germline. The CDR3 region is CASSQLRGGHRYF. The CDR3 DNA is TGCGCCAGCAGCCAGCTCCGGGGGGGCCACCGGTACTTC.